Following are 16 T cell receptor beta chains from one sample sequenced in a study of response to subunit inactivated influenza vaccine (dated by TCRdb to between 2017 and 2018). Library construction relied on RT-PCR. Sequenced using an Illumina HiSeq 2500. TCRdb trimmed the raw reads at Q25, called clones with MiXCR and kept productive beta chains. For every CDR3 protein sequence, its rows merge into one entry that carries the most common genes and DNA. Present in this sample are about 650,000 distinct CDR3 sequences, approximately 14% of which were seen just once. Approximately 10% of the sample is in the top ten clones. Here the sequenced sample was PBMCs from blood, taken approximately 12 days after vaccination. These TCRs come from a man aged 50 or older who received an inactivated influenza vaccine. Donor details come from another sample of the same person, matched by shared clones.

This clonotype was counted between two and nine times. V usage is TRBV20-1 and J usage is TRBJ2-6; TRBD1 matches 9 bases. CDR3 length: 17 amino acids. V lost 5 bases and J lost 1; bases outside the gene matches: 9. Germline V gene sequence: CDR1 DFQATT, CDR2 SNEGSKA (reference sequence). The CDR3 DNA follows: TGCAGTGCTCCCCCGACAGGGGGTTCTTCTGGGGCCAACGTCCTGACTTTC. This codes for CSAPPTGGSSGANVLTF.

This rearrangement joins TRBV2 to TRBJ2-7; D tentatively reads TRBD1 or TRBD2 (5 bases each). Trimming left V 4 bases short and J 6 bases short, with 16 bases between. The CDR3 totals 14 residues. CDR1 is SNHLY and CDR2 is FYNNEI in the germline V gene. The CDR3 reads CASSVQGPWGEQYF. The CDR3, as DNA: TGTGCCAGCAGTGTTCAGGGACCTTGGGGCGAGCAGTACTTC.

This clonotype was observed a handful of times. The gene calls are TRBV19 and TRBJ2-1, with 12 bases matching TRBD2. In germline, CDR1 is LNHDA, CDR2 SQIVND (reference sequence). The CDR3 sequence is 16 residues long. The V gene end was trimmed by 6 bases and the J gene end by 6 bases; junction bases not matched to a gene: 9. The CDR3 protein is CASSRLAGVGFNEQFF. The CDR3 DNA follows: TGTGCCAGTAGCAGACTAGCGGGAGTGGGGTTCAATGAGCAGTTCTTC.

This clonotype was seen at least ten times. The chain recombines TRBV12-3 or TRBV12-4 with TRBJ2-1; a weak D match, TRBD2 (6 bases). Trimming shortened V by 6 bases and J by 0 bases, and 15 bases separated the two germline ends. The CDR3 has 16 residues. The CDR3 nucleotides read TGTGCCAGCAGGGACCCGGGACTGAGCTCCTACAATGAGCAGTTCTTC. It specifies CASRDPGLSSYNEQFF.

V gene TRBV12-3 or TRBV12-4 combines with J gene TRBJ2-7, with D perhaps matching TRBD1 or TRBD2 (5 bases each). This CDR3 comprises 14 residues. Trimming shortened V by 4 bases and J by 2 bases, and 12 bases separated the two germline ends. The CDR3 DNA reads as TGTGCCAGCAGTTCGGGACGGATAACCTACGAGCAGTACTTC. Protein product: CASSSGRITYEQYF.

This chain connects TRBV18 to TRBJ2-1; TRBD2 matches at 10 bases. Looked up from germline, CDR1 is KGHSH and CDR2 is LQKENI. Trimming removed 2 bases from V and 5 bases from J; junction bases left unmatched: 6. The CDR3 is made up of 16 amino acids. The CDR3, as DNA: TGTGCCAGCTCACCAAGAACTAGCGGGGCCCACAATGAGCAGTTCTTC. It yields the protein CASSPRTSGAHNEQFF.

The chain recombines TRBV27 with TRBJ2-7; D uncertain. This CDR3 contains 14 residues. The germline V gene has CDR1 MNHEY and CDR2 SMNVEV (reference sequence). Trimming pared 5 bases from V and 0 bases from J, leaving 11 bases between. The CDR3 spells CASSRILSSYEQYF. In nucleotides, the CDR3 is TGTGCCAGCAGTCGTATCCTGAGCTCCTACGAGCAGTACTTC.

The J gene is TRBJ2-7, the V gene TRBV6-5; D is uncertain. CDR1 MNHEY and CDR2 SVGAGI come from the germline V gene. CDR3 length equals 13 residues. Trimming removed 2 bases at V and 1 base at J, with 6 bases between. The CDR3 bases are TGTGCCAGCAGTTACGGCTTTTCCTACGAGCAGTACTTC. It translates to CASSYGFSYEQYF.

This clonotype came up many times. CDR3 sequence reads: CSARQGEVNEQYF. The CDR3 DNA reads TGCAGCGCGCGACAGGGTGAGGTTAACGAGCAGTACTTC. The V gene is TRBV29-1, the J gene TRBJ2-7; 7 nucleotides match TRBD1. This CDR3 has 13 residues. V shed 7 bases, J shed 5 bases, and the junction held 11 bases outside the gene matches. The germline V gene has CDR1 SQVTM and CDR2 ANQGSEA.

CDR3 protein: CASSSGTSGRDYNEQFF. For the CDR3, the DNA is TGCGCCAGCAGCTCCGGGACTAGCGGGCGGGATTACAATGAGCAGTTCTTC. The V call is TRBV5-1, the J call TRBJ2-1; 12 nucleotides agree with TRBD2. The CDR3 covers 17 residues. The V gene end was trimmed by 3 bases and the J gene end by 4 bases; junction bases not matched to a gene: 8. Per the germline V gene, CDR1 is SGHRS and CDR2 is YFSETQ.

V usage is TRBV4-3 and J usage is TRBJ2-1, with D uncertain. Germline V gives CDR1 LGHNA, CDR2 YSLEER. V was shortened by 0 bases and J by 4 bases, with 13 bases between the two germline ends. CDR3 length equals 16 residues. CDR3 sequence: CASSQEASYLYNEQFF. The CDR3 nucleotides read TGCGCCAGCAGCCAAGAGGCAAGTTACCTTTACAATGAGCAGTTCTTC.

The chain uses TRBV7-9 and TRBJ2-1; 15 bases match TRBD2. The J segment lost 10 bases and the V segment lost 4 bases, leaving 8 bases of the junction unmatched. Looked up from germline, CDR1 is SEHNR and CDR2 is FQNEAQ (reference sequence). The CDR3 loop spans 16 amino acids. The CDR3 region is CASSSLGLAGGKEQFF. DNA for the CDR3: TGTGCCAGCAGCTCATTAGGACTAGCGGGAGGGAAGGAGCAGTTCTTC.

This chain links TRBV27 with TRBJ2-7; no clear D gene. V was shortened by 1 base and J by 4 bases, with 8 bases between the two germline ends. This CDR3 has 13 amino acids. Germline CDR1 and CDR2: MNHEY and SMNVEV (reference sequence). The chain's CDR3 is CASSLYLRYEQYF. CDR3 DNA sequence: TGTGCCAGCAGTTTATATTTGCGGTACGAGCAGTACTTC.

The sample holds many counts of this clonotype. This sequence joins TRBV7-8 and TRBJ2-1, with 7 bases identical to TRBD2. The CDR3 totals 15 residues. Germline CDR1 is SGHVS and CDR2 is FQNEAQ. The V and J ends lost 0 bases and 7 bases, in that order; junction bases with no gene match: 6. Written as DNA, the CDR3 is TGTGCCAGCAGCTTAGCGGGAGGGCCCTTTAATGAGCAGTTCTTC. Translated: CASSLAGGPFNEQFF.

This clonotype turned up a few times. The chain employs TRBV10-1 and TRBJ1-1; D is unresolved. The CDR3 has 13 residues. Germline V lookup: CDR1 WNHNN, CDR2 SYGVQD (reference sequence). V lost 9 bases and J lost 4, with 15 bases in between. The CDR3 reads CASAPWEGTEAFF. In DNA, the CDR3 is TGCGCCAGTGCCCCATGGGAGGGCACTGAAGCTTTCTTT.

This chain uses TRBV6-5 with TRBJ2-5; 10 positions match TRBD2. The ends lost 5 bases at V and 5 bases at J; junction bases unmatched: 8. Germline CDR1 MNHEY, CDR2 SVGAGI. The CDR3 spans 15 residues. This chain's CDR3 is CASSTSGALGETQYF. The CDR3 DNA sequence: TGTGCCAGCAGTACTAGCGGGGCCCTGGGGGAGACCCAGTACTTC.